This TCR beta chain was captured by sequencing in a study of prognosis after radiotherapy for stage I lung cancer. Overall study results and limits: Diminished Shannon entropy following stereotactic body radiation therapy characterized patients who developed distant metastases.

Trimming pared 3 bases from V and 0 bases from J, leaving 12 bases between. Per the germline V gene, CDR1 is MGHDK and CDR2 is SYGVNS. This CDR3 has 16 amino acids. By two-round multiplex PCR, the TCR beta CDR3 was amplified from genomic DNA. First-round PCR, the initial amplification, used primers specific to each TRBV and TRBJ gene. One entry per CDR3 protein, called by TCRdb with MiXCR from the multiplex PCR reads. The data show fewer than 50,000 distinct CDR3 sequences, with around 24% seen just once and less than 30% held by the top ten. As concerns this clonotype: Antigen specificity is unknown. One base away lies a much larger clone, so this may be a sequencing read error.

V usage is TRBV25-1 and J usage is TRBJ1-3; D remains ambiguous. Source: PBMCs, taken before or after stereotactic body radiation therapy (not recorded which). This receptor was obtained from a donor at least 50 years old with non-small cell lung cancer. The CDR3 DNA is TGTGCCAGCAGTGATTGGCAGTGTAGCTCTGGAAACACCATATATTTT. This codes for CASSDWQCSSGNTIYF.